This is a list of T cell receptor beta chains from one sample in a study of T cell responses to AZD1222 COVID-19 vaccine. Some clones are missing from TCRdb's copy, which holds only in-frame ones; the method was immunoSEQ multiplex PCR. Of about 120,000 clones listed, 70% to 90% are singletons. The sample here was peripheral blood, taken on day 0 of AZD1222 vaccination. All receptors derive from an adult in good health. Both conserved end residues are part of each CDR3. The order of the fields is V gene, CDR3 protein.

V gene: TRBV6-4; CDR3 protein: CASSASGGATDTQYF
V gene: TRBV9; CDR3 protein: CASSPSPNQPQHF
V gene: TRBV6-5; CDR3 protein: CASLTSGSEQYF
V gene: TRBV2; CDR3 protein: CASRDQGDPSYEQYF
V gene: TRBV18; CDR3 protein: CASSASLAEAYNEQFF
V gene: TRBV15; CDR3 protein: CATSRLRAFGSGDSSSYEQYF
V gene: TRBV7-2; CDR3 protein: CASSLRPLLGTQYF
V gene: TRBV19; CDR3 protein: CASSVRTGGGEDTQYF
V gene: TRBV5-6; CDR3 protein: CASRSNDRGGTEAFF
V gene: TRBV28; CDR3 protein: CASSDYEQYF
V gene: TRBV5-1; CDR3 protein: CASRDRYNEKLFF
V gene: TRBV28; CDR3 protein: CASSLGAALWNQPQHF
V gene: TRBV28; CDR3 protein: CASSPTGRANYGYTF
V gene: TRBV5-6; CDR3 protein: CASSASGTGRHEQYF
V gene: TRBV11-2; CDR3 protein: CASSSRGGGAGTGELFF
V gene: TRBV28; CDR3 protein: CASSSGTYEQYF
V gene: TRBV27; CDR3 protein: CASSLNLGRSTYSPLHF
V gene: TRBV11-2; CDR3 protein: CASSLKGGSFWDEQFF
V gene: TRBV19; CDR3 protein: CASSSGLSSYEQYF
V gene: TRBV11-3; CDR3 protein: CASSIGIIRGGYDEQFF
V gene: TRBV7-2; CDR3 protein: CASSLTSGGYNEQFF
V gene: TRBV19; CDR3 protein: CASSLGGLGTDTQYF
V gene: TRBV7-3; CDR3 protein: CASSTTPSTDTQYF
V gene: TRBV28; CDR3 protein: CASRLTITEAFF
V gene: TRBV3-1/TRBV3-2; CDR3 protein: CASSQSYRNTEAFF
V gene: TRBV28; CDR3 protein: CASTTAGGATYEQYF